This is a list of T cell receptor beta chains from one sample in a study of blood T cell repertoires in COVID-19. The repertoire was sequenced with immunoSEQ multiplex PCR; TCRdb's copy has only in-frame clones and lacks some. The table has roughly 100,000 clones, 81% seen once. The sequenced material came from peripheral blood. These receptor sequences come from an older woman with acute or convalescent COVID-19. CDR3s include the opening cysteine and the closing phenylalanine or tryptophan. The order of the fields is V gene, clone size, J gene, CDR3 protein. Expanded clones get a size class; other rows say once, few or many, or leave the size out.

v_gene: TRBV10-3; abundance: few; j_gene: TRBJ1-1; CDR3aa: CAISEASAEAFF
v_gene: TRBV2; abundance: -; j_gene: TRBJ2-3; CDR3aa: CASRRDSSTDTQYF
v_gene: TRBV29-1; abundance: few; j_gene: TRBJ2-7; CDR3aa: CSVEGDRPYEQYF
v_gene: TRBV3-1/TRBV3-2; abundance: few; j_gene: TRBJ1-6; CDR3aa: CASSQDPRKSSYNSPLHF
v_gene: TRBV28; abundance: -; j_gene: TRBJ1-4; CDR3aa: CASRPTANNEKLFF
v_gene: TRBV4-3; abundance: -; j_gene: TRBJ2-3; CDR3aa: CASSQDRPSGITDTQYF
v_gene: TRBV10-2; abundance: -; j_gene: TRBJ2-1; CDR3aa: CASSESPGLAGVNEQFF
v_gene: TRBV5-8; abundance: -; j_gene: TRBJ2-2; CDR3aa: CASSLDSGELFF
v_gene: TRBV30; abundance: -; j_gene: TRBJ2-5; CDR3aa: CAWGTSWRTQYF
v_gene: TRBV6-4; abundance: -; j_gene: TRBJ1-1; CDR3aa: CASSRDSVNTEAFF
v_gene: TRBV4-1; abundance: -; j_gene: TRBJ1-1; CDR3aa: CASSQGSGTGWIEAFF
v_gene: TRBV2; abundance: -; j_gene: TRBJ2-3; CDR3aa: CASRVGTGITDTQYF
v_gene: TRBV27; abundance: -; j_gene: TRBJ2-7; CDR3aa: CASSLAGRGYEQYF
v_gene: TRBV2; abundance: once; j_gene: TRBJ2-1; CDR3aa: CASSTGTSSYNEQFF
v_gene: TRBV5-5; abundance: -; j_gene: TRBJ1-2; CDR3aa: CASSPTQTGADGYTF
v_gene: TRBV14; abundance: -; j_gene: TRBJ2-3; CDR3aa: CASSHGLAGVPFSTDTQYF
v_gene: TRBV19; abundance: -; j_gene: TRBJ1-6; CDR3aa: CASSLMESSYNSPLHF
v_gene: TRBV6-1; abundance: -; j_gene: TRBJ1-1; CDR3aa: CASSEAQGGAFF